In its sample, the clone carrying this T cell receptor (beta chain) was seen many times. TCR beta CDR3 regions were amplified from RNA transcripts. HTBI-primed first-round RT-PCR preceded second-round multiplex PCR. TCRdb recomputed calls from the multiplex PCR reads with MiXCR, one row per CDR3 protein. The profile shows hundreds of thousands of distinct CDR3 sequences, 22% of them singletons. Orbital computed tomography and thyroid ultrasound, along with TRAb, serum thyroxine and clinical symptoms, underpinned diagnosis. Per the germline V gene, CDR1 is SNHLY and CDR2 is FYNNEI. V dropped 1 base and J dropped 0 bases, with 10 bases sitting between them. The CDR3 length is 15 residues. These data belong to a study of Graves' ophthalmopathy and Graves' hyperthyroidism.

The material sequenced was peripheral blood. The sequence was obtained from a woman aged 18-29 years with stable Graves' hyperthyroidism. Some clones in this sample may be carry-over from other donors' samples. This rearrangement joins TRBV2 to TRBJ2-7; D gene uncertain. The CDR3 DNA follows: TGTGCCAGCAGTGAAGGGGCTTTGAGCTCCTACGAGCAGTACTTC. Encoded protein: CASSEGALSSYEQYF.